Listed below are T cell receptor beta chains from one sample, sequenced in a study of early T cells in non-severe SARS-CoV-2 infection. Using its own MiXCR run on the 5' RACE reads, TCRdb lists one record per CDR3 protein. The sample contains tens of thousands of distinct CDR3 sequences, about 8% of which appear only once. The specimen sequenced was whole blood. All receptors come from an adult who was a healthcare worker with PCR-confirmed SARS-CoV-2 infection or an uninfected control (not recorded which). Each CDR3 is given with its conserved first and last residue. The order of the fields is V gene, J gene, D gene, clone size, CDR3 DNA, CDR3 protein. D genes are given only for firm matches. The size entry is marked missing in some rows and otherwise reads once, few, many or a size class.

TRBV18	TRBJ2-5	TRBD2	few	TGTGCCAGCTCACCAGGGATCGCTAGCGGGAGTTCAGAGACCCAGTACTTC	CASSPGIASGSSETQYF
TRBV20-1	TRBJ2-5	TRBD2	many	TGCAGTGCTAGAGATGGTGGACTAGCGGCCGCCGAGACCCAGTACTTC	CSARDGGLAAAETQYF
TRBV27	TRBJ2-1	NA	NA	TGTGCCATCCCGGCCGGGACTCGCGGACGAGCGATTCAGTTCTTC	CAIPAGTRGRAIQFF
TRBV4-2	TRBJ2-1	TRBD2	many	TGTGCCAGCAGCTCCGCGACTAGCGGGAGTCTAAATGAGCAGTTCTTC	CASSSATSGSLNEQFF
TRBV28	TRBJ2-7	NA	NA	TGTGCCAGCAGTGTGGACACCCGGCGGGGGCAGTACTTC	CASSVDTRRGQYF
TRBV9	TRBJ1-6	TRBD1	once	TGTGCCAGCAGCGTGGGACAGGGAGTAAACTCACCCCTCCACTTT	CASSVGQGVNSPLHF
TRBV5-1	TRBJ2-1	TRBD2	NA	TGCGCCAGCAGCCGTGAAAGCGGGAGTGGAGAGCAGTTCTTC	CASSRESGSGEQFF
TRBV12-3/TRBV12-4	TRBJ1-5	NA	few	TGTGCCAGCAGTCCTACCGGGTATAGCAATCAGCCCCAGCATTTT	CASSPTGYSNQPQHF
TRBV18	TRBJ1-1	NA	few	TGTGCCAGCTCACCACCGGTAAACACTGAAGCTTTCTTT	CASSPPVNTEAFF
TRBV20-1	TRBJ2-5	NA	many	TGCAGTGCTGGTCCATCCTCTTACCAAGAGACCCAGTACTTC	CSAGPSSYQETQYF
TRBV12-3/TRBV12-4	TRBJ2-3	TRBD2	many	TGTGCCAGCAGCCCAGGGGCACTAGCGGGATACACAGATACGCAGTATTTT	CASSPGALAGYTDTQYF
TRBV7-9	TRBJ2-5	TRBD1	few	TGTGCCAGCAGCTTAGCCCTACAGGGGCGTCACCAAGAGACCCAGTACTTC	CASSLALQGRHQETQYF
TRBV7-2	TRBJ2-5	NA	many	TGTGCCAGCAGCTTAGACCCAGGGTGGGAGACCCAGTACTTC	CASSLDPGWETQYF
TRBV25-1	TRBJ1-6	NA	few	TGTGCCAGCAGTGAATCGAGAGTGCCAGGTTCACCCCTCCACTTT	CASSESRVPGSPLHF
TRBV29-1	TRBJ2-3	TRBD2	NA	TGCAGCGTTTACCTAGCGGGAGTCACAGATACGCAGTATTTT	CSVYLAGVTDTQYF
TRBV7-3	TRBJ2-1	NA	many	TGTGCCAGCAGCTTAGCCGGACCCTACAATGAGCAGTTCTTC	CASSLAGPYNEQFF
TRBV7-9	TRBJ1-1	NA	few	TGTGCCAGCAGCTTAGGCGGGGCCGATGAAGCTTTCTTT	CASSLGGADEAFF
TRBV20-1	TRBJ2-3	NA	many	TGCAGTGCTAGAGATGAAGAGCGGGGCACAGATACGCAGTATTTT	CSARDEERGTDTQYF
TRBV19	TRBJ2-1	NA	NA	TGTGCCAGTAGCGGGATGGGTGAGCAGTTCTTC	CASSGMGEQFF
TRBV28	TRBJ2-5	NA	many	TGTGCCAGCAGTTTGACCCCGTGGCAAGAGACCCAGTACTTC	CASSLTPWQETQYF
TRBV4-2	TRBJ2-1	TRBD2	many	TGTGCCAGCAGCCAAACCCTGGGGCTAGCGGTGAGCAATGAGCAGTTCTTC	CASSQTLGLAVSNEQFF
TRBV5-1	TRBJ2-3	NA	many	TGCGCCAGCAGCCCTGGCTCAGCGGGTTTCACAGATACGCAGTATTTT	CASSPGSAGFTDTQYF
TRBV27	TRBJ2-7	NA	NA	TGTGCCAGCGCCCCGGCATTTCCCTACGAGCAGTACTTC	CASAPAFPYEQYF
TRBV2	TRBJ2-2	TRBD1	NA	TGTGCCAGCAGGGGACAGAGAAGGACCGGGGAGCTGTTTTTT	CASRGQRRTGELFF